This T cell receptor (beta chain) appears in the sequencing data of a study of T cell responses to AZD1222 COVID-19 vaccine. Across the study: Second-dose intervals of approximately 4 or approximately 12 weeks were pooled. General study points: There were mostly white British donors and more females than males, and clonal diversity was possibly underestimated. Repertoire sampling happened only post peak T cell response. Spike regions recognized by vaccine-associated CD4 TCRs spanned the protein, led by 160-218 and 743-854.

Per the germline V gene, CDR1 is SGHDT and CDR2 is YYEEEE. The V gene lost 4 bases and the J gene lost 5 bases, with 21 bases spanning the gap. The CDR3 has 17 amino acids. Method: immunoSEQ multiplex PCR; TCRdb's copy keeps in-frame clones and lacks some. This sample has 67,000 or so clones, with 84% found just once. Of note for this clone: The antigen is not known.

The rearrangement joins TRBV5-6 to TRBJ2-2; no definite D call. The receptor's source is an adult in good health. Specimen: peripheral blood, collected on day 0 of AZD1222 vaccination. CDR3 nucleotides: TGTGCCAGCAGCCTGGGCGAGATTTTTCATGCGACCGGGGAGCTGTTTTTT. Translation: CASSLGEIFHATGELFF.